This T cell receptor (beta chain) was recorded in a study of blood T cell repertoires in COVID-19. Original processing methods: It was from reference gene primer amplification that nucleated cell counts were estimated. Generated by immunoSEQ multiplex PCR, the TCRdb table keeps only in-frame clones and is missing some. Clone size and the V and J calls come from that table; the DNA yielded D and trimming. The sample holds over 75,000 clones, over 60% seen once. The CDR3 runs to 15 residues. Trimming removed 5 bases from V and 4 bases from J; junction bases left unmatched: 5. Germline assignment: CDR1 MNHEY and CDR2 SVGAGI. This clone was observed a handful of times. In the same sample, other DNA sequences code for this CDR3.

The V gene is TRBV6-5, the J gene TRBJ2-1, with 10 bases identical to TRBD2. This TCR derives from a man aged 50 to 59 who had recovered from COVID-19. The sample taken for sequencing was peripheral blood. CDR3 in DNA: TGTGCCAGCAGTCCTAGGACTAGCGGATACAATGAGCAGTTCTTC. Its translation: CASSPRTSGYNEQFF.